This entry lists 21 T cell receptor beta chains sequenced from one sample in a study of T-cell reconstitution after alpha-beta-depleted transplantation in children. Unique molecular identifiers were used in preparing the TCRbeta library. MiXCR was run by TCRdb on the PCR reads, yielding one entry per CDR3 protein. The profile covers a few hundred thousand distinct CDR3 sequences, with around a tenth appearing a single time and 2% to 3% taken by the ten largest. Sequenced material: PBMCs from the stem cell graft donor, taken from the stem cell graft. These receptor sequences come from a human donor who donated a stem cell graft to a child with acute lymphoblastic leukemia.

This chain uses TRBV3-1 with TRBJ2-1; D not certain. The germline V and J ends were trimmed by 1 base and 9 bases, with 22 bases remaining between them. This CDR3 contains 17 residues. CDR1 is LGHDT, CDR2 YNNKEL, per germline (reference sequence). In DNA, the CDR3 is TGTGCCAGCAGCCAAGTGCCAGGACCTCTTGGGGTTGGTGAGCAGTTCTTC. This translates into CASSQVPGPLGVGEQFF.

A few counts support this clonotype. The chain combines TRBV7-9 with TRBJ2-3, with D uncertain. The CDR3 consists of 12 residues. Germline values: CDR1 SEHNR, CDR2 FQNEAQ (reference sequence). Between the trimmed V and J ends, which lost 0 bases and 9 bases, there was a span of 7 bases. This CDR3 reads CASSLAPRTQYF. The CDR3 nucleotides read TGTGCCAGCAGCTTAGCTCCCCGCACGCAGTATTTT.

The chain links TRBV27 to TRBJ1-2; D uncertain. V was shortened by 0 bases and J by 4 bases, with 15 bases between the two germline ends. Germline V gene lookup returns CDR1 MNHEY and CDR2 SMNVEV (reference sequence). The CDR3 is made up of 16 amino acids. The chain's CDR3 is CASSLSSLSASYGYTF. The DNA of the CDR3 is TGTGCCAGCAGTTTATCGAGTCTAAGTGCTTCCTATGGCTACACCTTC.

This clonotype was recorded at least ten times. The J gene is TRBJ2-5, the V gene TRBV7-2; tentatively, D is TRBD1 or TRBD2 (5 bases each). This CDR3 has 13 amino acids. Germline V CDR1 and CDR2: SGHTA, FQGNSA. Trimming took off 3 bases at V and 5 bases at J, with 10 bases between the two ends. Here the CDR3 DNA reads TGTGCCAGCAGCTTGAGGGGTGGGGAGACCCAGTACTTC. Translating it yields CASSLRGGETQYF.

The genes are TRBV6-2 or TRBV6-3 and TRBJ2-1; D could derive from TRBD1 or TRBD2 (5 bases each). The CDR3 loop spans 16 amino acids. CDR1 and CDR2 (germline): MNHEY, SVGEGT. The V gene lost 1 base and the J gene lost 8 bases, with 18 bases spanning the gap. For the CDR3, the DNA is TGTGCCAGCAGTTACTTACCAGGGCGGGTACAATATGAGCAGTTCTTC. Residues: CASSYLPGRVQYEQFF.

This clonotype was picked up a small number of times. CDR3 sequence: CASSLQRRYEQYF. The DNA of the CDR3 is TGTGCCAGCAGTTTGCAGCGGAGGTACGAGCAGTACTTC. The chain recombines TRBV12-3 or TRBV12-4 with TRBJ2-7; maybe TRBD2 (5 bases). This CDR3 spans 13 amino acids. V was cut by 3 bases and J by 4 bases, with 10 bases left in between.

This clonotype has just a few counts. The chain joins TRBV28 to TRBJ2-1, with 10 bases that match TRBD1. The CDR3 length is 18 residues. Germline values: CDR1 MDHEN, CDR2 SYDVKM. The junction had 6 bases not matched to a gene; V was cut back by 1 base and J by 0 bases. CDR3 nucleotide sequence: TGTGCCAGCAGTTTATTGCCGGGACAGGGGAGCTCCTACAATGAGCAGTTCTTC. It specifies CASSLLPGQGSSYNEQFF.

This clonotype has a count of ten or more. The genes are TRBV2 and TRBJ2-3; maybe TRBD2 (6 bases). Trimming shortened V by 10 bases and J by 0 bases, and 14 bases separated the two germline ends. Per the germline V gene, CDR1 is SNHLY and CDR2 is FYNNEI. The CDR3 covers 14 residues. The CDR3 sequence is CAIHLAASTDTQYF. The DNA for the CDR3 is TGTGCCATCCATTTAGCGGCTAGCACAGATACGCAGTATTTT.

This clonotype was counted a few times. The rearrangement links TRBV27 to TRBJ2-3; maybe TRBD2 (5 bases). Per the germline V gene, CDR1 is MNHEY and CDR2 is SMNVEV (reference sequence). The CDR3 spans 16 residues. Trimming removed 6 bases from V and 1 base from J, with 17 bases in between. The CDR3 region is CASSLTSYGGTDTQYF. In DNA form, the CDR3 reads TGTGCCAGCAGCCTCACTAGTTACGGGGGCACAGATACGCAGTATTTT.

The chain joins TRBV12-3 or TRBV12-4 to TRBJ1-4, with a possible D match to TRBD1 (5 bases). The CDR3 spans 14 residues. V was cut by 5 bases and J by 3 bases, with 10 bases left in between. The CDR3, as DNA: TGTGCCAGCAGTCCCCGGGGGGCTAATGAAAAACTGTTTTTT. The encoded protein is CASSPRGANEKLFF.

About this clonotype: This sequence may be a read error, since a much larger clone differs from it by one base. The chain employs TRBV19 and TRBJ1-1; D is undetermined. Trimming shortened V by 1 base and J by 0 bases, and 12 bases separated the two germline ends. Germline loops: CDR1 LNHDA, CDR2 SQIVND (reference sequence). The CDR3 consists of 16 residues. CDR3 nucleotides: TGTGCCAGTAGTATAGGAGACACGGTCATGAACACTGAAGCTTTCTTT. Its protein is CASSIGDTVMNTEAFF.

This clonotype was found a few times. This chain links TRBV7-2 with TRBJ2-7, with 9 bases identical to TRBD1. Germline CDR1 SGHTA, CDR2 FQGNSA. J gave up 5 bases and V 3 bases, and 8 bases lay outside the gene matches. CDR3 length: 15 residues. The CDR3 nucleotides are TGTGCCAGCAGCTTCTCCGGGACAGGGAGACACGAGCAGTACTTC. As protein: CASSFSGTGRHEQYF. The variable domain in full, with the rest retrieved from reference TRBV7-2 and TRBJ2-7, is GAGVSQSPSNKVTEKGKDVELRCDPISGHTALYWYRQSLGQGLEFLIYFQGNSAPDKSGLPSDRFSAERTGGSVSTLTIQRTQQEDSAVYLCASSFSGTGRHEQYFGPGTRLTVT.

This clonotype was counted a few times. The V and J genes are TRBV6-5 and TRBJ2-7; 8 positions match TRBD1. There are 16 residues in the CDR3. Germline lookup yields CDR1 MNHEY and CDR2 SVGAGI. Unmatched junction bases numbered 7, after V lost 0 bases and J lost 3 bases. CDR3 sequence: CASSYSNGQGNYEQYF. CDR3 nucleotide sequence: TGTGCCAGCAGTTACTCGAACGGACAGGGAAACTACGAGCAGTACTTC.

This clonotype has a handful of counts. The V call is TRBV4-1, the J call TRBJ1-5; 8 bases fit TRBD1. Germline V gene lookup returns CDR1 MGHRA and CDR2 YSYEKL. The CDR3 length is 14 residues. Trimming at V came to 4 bases and at J to 7 bases, leaving 6 bases not matched to a gene. CDR3 loop: CASSRTGLRQPQHF. For the CDR3, the DNA is TGCGCCAGCAGCCGGACAGGGCTGAGGCAGCCCCAGCATTTT.

This clonotype was observed a handful of times. V is TRBV12-5 and J is TRBJ2-3, with D possibly being TRBD1 (5 bases). Germline CDR1 reads LGHNT; CDR2 reads FRNRAP. This CDR3 region has 13 residues. V lost 7 bases, J lost 2 bases, and 10 bases lay in between. This CDR3 is CASVQVPTDTQYF. CDR3 in DNA: TGTGCTAGTGTACAGGTTCCCACAGATACGCAGTATTTT.

The V gene is TRBV9, the J gene TRBJ2-2; 8 bases are shared with TRBD1. The germline V gene encodes CDR1 SGDLS and CDR2 YYNGEE. The CDR3 contains 17 residues. V trimming: 1 base; J trimming: 6 bases; junction bases outside the gene matches: 11. The CDR3 loop is CASSVSPDRGKAGELFF. CDR3 sequence (DNA): TGTGCCAGCAGCGTATCCCCAGACAGGGGTAAGGCCGGGGAGCTGTTTTTT. Looking up the rest from reference TRBV9 and TRBJ2-2 gives the full variable domain: DSGVTQTPKHLITATGQRVTLRCSPRSGDLSVYWYQQSLDQGLQFLIQYYNGEERAKGNILERFSAQQFPDLHSELNLSSLELGDSALYFCASSVSPDRGKAGELFFGEGSRLTVL.

This clonotype was seen more than once but under ten times. CDR3: CASSLMSGGPAYNEQFF. The CDR3 region has the DNA TGCGCCAGCAGCTTGATGTCGGGAGGGCCCGCCTACAATGAGCAGTTCTTC. V is TRBV5-1 and J is TRBJ2-1; TRBD2 aligns across 8 bases. The germline gives CDR1 SGHRS, CDR2 YFSETQ. The CDR3 is 17 residues long. Trimming removed 1 base from V and 2 bases from J; junction bases left unmatched: 8.

This clonotype was detected many times. J is TRBJ2-3 and V is TRBV3-1; D unclear. This CDR3 is built from 17 residues. Germline V gives CDR1 LGHDT, CDR2 YNNKEL (reference sequence). The germline V and J ends were trimmed by 0 bases and 2 bases, with 15 bases remaining between them. The DNA for the CDR3 is TGTGCCAGCAGCCAAGATCAGGCGGAAGTAGTCACAGATACGCAGTATTTT. It specifies CASSQDQAEVVTDTQYF.

The chain links TRBV6-1 to TRBJ2-5; TRBD2 is a possible D gene (5 bases). V lost 7 bases, J lost 0 bases, and 21 bases lay in between. CDR3 length: 17 amino acids. CDR1 and CDR2 (germline): MNHNS, SASEGT. The DNA for the CDR3 is TGTGCCAGCACCAAACCGGGGTACCTTAGGGACCAAGAGACCCAGTACTTC. Its translation is CASTKPGYLRDQETQYF.

In regard to this clonotype: A much larger clone differs from this one at a single base, so this may be a read error. This chain connects TRBV10-3 to TRBJ1-5; 8 nucleotides agree with TRBD1. This CDR3 contains 15 residues. Germline V gives CDR1 ENHRY, CDR2 SYGVKD. Written as DNA, the CDR3 is TGTGCCATCAGCAGGGACAGGTATAGCAATCGGCCCCAGCATTTT. Protein product: CAISRDRYSNRPQHF.

In this sample, this clonotype turned up many times. The chain joins TRBV20-1 to TRBJ2-7; D tentatively reads TRBD1 or TRBD2 (5 bases each). Between the trimmed V and J ends, which lost 3 bases and 2 bases, there was a span of 11 bases. CDR1 and CDR2 (germline): DFQATT, SNEGSKA (reference sequence). The CDR3 is 13 residues long. CDR3 DNA sequence: TGCAGTGCTAGGGGGACGGAGACCTACGAGCAGTACTTC. Translated, it gives CSARGTETYEQYF.